These 21 T cell receptor beta chains came from one sample sequenced in a study of T cells in tuberculosis (dated by TCRdb to about 2018). The library was obtained by the immunoSEQ multiplex PCR assay. TCRdb obtained this table from immuneACCESS and retained in-frame rearrangements with V and J assigned. These tables miss some clones; where compared with another copy, unresolved V genes account for less than half of the shortfall, and the remainder is unexplained. This sample has tens of thousands of clones in its table, and roughly 94% of those were observed once. 7% of the sample rests with the top ten. The time point label of this sample denotes: new active TB diagnosis, blood taken before or within 7 days of starting treatment. Sequencing used PBMCs, obtained at tuberculosis diagnosis. The origin of the receptors is an adult with tuberculosis. Some clones in this sample may be carry-over from other donors' samples.

This clone was seen a single time. V gene TRBV6-1 combines with J gene TRBJ1-5; 10 bases line up with TRBD1. In germline, CDR1 is MNHNS, CDR2 SASEGT. The CDR3 loop spans 17 amino acids. J lost 4 bases, V lost 3 bases, and 9 bases had no gene match. The CDR3 region is CASSDRDRGVVNQPQHF. CDR3 DNA sequence: TGTGCCAGCAGTGACCGGGACAGGGGTGTGGTGAATCAGCCCCAGCATTTT.

This chain uses TRBV19 with TRBJ2-6; D may be TRBD1 (6 bases). Trimming removed 1 base from V and 0 bases from J, with 10 bases in between. Germline V gene lookup returns CDR1 LNHDA and CDR2 SQIVND (reference sequence). The CDR3 consists of 17 residues. The CDR3 bases are TGTGCCAGTAGTATAGGGCCCAGGGGCTCTGGGGCCAACGTCCTGACTTTC. Translated, it gives CASSIGPRGSGANVLTF.

The gene calls are TRBV15 and TRBJ1-4; no clear D gene. CDR1 LNHNV and CDR2 YYDKDF come from the germline V gene (reference sequence). There are 14 residues in the CDR3. Between the trimmed V and J ends, which lost 3 bases and 8 bases, there was a span of 13 bases. CDR3 sequence reads: CATSSLRAKEKLFF. CDR3 DNA sequence: TGTGCCACCAGCAGCCTGAGGGCCAAGGAAAAACTGTTTTTT.

This chain joins TRBV5-4 and TRBJ1-2, with unresolved D. Germline CDR1 SGHNT, CDR2 YYREEE (reference sequence). The CDR3 spans 16 residues. The V gene lost 4 bases and the J gene lost 3 bases, with 19 bases spanning the gap. In DNA, the CDR3 is TGTGCCAGCAGCCCCACCCTTGAAGAACAGTACTATGGCTACACCTTC. It encodes CASSPTLEEQYYGYTF.

The chain has TRBV5-6 and TRBJ2-7, with D unresolved. Trimming cost V 0 bases and J 3 bases, with 7 bases left between them. Germline assignment: CDR1 SGHDT and CDR2 YYEEEE. The CDR3 extends over 13 amino acids. The CDR3 bases are TGTGCCAGCAGCTTGGGAGCCCTCTACGAGCAGTACTTC. Translated, it gives CASSLGALYEQYF.

CDR3 in amino acids: CASTGTSSYNEQFF. Here the CDR3 DNA reads TGTGCCAGCACCGGGACTAGCTCCTACAATGAGCAGTTCTTC. The rearrangement links TRBV6-1 to TRBJ2-1, with TRBD2 matching over 8 bases. The CDR3 spans 14 residues. The V segment lost 7 bases and the J segment 0 bases; nucleotides outside the gene matches: 2. Germline lookup yields CDR1 MNHNS and CDR2 SASEGT.

V and J are TRBV19 and TRBJ1-2, with TRBD1 identical over 9 bases. Germline CDR1 is LNHDA and CDR2 is SQIVND (reference sequence). V lost 4 bases, J lost 2 bases, and 5 bases stayed unmatched. The CDR3 has 15 residues. As DNA, the CDR3 is TGTGCCAGTAGTAGAGCGGGACAGGGAAACTATGGCTACACCTTC. Amino acid sequence: CASSRAGQGNYGYTF.

The V and J genes are TRBV7-9 and TRBJ1-3; 8 bases align to TRBD1. The CDR3 has 18 residues. J was trimmed by 4 bases and V by 5 bases; bases with no gene match: 16. CDR1 and CDR2 (germline): SEHNR, FQNEAQ (reference sequence). CDR3 protein: CASSPDVAGDRWGNTIYF. The DNA for the CDR3 is TGTGCCAGCAGCCCGGATGTGGCCGGGGACAGGTGGGGAAACACCATATATTTT.

The table lists this clone with a count of one. The V and J genes are TRBV4-2 and TRBJ2-5; TRBD2 agrees at 10 bases. The trim removed 3 bases at V and 2 bases at J, leaving 6 bases unmatched. This CDR3 spans 16 amino acids. CDR1 is LGHNA, CDR2 YNFKEQ, per germline. CDR3 DNA: TGTGCCAGCAGCCATTTTCTAGCGGGGGAACAAGAGACCCAGTACTTC. Protein product: CASSHFLAGEQETQYF.

With respect to this clone: The same CDR3 also results from other DNA sequences found in this sample. V usage is TRBV5-1 and J usage is TRBJ2-1; 8 bases align to TRBD1. CDR1 and CDR2 from the germline V gene are SGHRS and YFSETQ. The CDR3 covers 14 residues. V was clipped by 4 bases and J by 5 bases; unmatched bases: 5. The CDR3 spells CASSLGTGDNEQFF. CDR3 nucleotide sequence: TGCGCCAGCAGCCTCGGGACAGGTGACAATGAGCAGTTCTTC.

The chain links TRBV18 to TRBJ1-5; TRBD1 matches 8 bases. CDR3 length: 17 residues. Trimming at V came to 1 base and at J to 4 bases, leaving 9 bases not matched to a gene. Germline V gene sequence: CDR1 KGHSH, CDR2 LQKENI. CDR3 DNA: TGTGCCAGCTCACCACGAGGAACAGGGGGGGCAAATCAGCCCCAGCATTTT. Its protein is CASSPRGTGGANQPQHF. The variable domain in full, with the rest retrieved from reference TRBV18 and TRBJ1-5, is NAGVMQNPRHLVRRRGQEARLRCSPMKGHSHVYWYRQLPEEGLKFMVYLQKENIIDESGMPKERFSAEFPKEGPSILRIQQVVRGDSAAYFCASSPRGTGGANQPQHFGDGTRLSIL.

The rearrangement joins TRBV29-1 to TRBJ2-5; 7 positions match TRBD1. Germline loops: CDR1 SQVTM, CDR2 ANQGSEA. The CDR3 length is 12 residues. V was clipped by 5 bases and J by 4 bases; unmatched bases: 4. This chain's CDR3 is CSVRQGRETQYF. CDR3 DNA sequence: TGCAGCGTTCGACAGGGAAGAGAGACCCAGTACTTC.

The chain links TRBV27 to TRBJ2-1; D perhaps matches TRBD2 (6 bases). Per germline, CDR1 MNHEY and CDR2 SMNVEV (reference sequence). The CDR3 spans 15 residues. Trimming removed 2 bases at V and 4 bases at J, with 12 bases between. In DNA, the CDR3 is TGTGCCAGCAGTTTACGGGGGAGCAGTTACAATGAGCAGTTCTTC. Its protein is CASSLRGSSYNEQFF.

V and J are TRBV5-1 and TRBJ2-5, with 7 bases that match TRBD2. The CDR3 has 14 amino acids. J was trimmed by 2 bases and V by 2 bases; bases with no gene match: 3. The germline gives CDR1 SGHRS, CDR2 YFSETQ. The CDR3 DNA reads TGCGCCAGCAGCTTCATGGGAGGGCAAGAGACCCAGTACTTC. It is translated as CASSFMGGQETQYF.

This clone is a singleton in its sample. The chain recombines TRBV6-1 with TRBJ1-6; D is ambiguous. Trimming removed 7 bases from V and 1 base from J, with 11 bases in between. Per germline, CDR1 MNHNS and CDR2 SASEGT. CDR3 length: 15 residues. The CDR3: CASKFGLSYNSPLHF. The DNA for the CDR3 is TGTGCCAGCAAATTCGGGTTATCCTATAATTCACCCCTCCACTTT.

This clone was seen just once. The genes are TRBV6-4 and TRBJ1-6; a possible D gene is TRBD1 (6 bases). Trimming took 4 bases from V and 7 from J, leaving 14 bases between them. The V gene's germline CDR1 is MRHNA and CDR2 SNTAGT. This CDR3 contains 15 residues. CDR3 protein: CASSVEDSQNSPLHF. DNA of the CDR3: TGTGCCAGCAGTGTTGAGGACAGTCAAAATTCACCCCTCCACTTT.

This chain connects TRBV7-2 to TRBJ1-3, with 10 bases identical to TRBD1. The length of the CDR3 is 17 residues. V was pared by 0 bases and J by 2 bases, with 4 bases of the junction left unmatched. Germline CDR1 is SGHTA and CDR2 is FQGNSA. The CDR3 nucleotides are TGTGCCAGCAGCTTAGCCGCCGGGACAGGGGCTGGAAACACCATATATTTT. Encoded protein: CASSLAAGTGAGNTIYF.

The V and J genes are TRBV19 and TRBJ1-6; D possibly corresponds to TRBD1 (5 bases). In germline, CDR1 is LNHDA, CDR2 SQIVND (reference sequence). V lost 4 bases to trimming and J lost 3 bases, with 7 bases between them. The CDR3 loop spans 14 amino acids. In nucleotides, the CDR3 is TGTGCCAGTAGTACAGGGTACTATAATTCACCCCTCCACTTT. Protein: CASSTGYYNSPLHF.

The CDR3 is CASSTWTSGDQYF. The CDR3 nucleotides read TGTGCCAGCAGCACCTGGACTAGCGGGGATCAGTATTTT. The V gene is TRBV5-8, the J gene TRBJ2-3, with 12 bases identical to TRBD2. J gave up 12 bases and V 4 bases, and 6 bases lay outside the gene matches. In germline, CDR1 is SGHTS, CDR2 YDEGEE. The CDR3 extends over 13 amino acids. Complete variable domain (other parts from reference TRBV5-8 and TRBJ2-3): EAGVTQSPTHLIKTRGQQATLRCSPISGHTSVYWYQQALGLGLQFLLWYDEGEERNRGNFPPRFSGRQFPNYSSELNVNALELEDSALYLCASSTWTSGDQYFGPGTRLTVL.

The chain combines TRBV27 with TRBJ2-3, with 10 nucleotides matching TRBD1. The length of the CDR3 is 20 residues. V lost 6 bases and J lost 2; bases outside the gene matches: 20. In germline, CDR1 is MNHEY, CDR2 SMNVEV (reference sequence). In nucleotides, the CDR3 is TGTGCCAGCAGGCTTAGGGAACCGGGGCGGGGACAGGGGTCCACAGATACGCAGTATTTT. This encodes CASRLREPGRGQGSTDTQYF.

The V gene is TRBV2, the J gene TRBJ1-3; 8 bases align to TRBD1. The CDR3 is 14 residues long. J lost 4 bases, V lost 7 bases, and 6 bases had no gene match. Germline V gives CDR1 SNHLY, CDR2 FYNNEI. In DNA form, the CDR3 reads TGTGCCAGCAACTCGGACAGGGCGGGAAACACCATATATTTT. Protein: CASNSDRAGNTIYF.